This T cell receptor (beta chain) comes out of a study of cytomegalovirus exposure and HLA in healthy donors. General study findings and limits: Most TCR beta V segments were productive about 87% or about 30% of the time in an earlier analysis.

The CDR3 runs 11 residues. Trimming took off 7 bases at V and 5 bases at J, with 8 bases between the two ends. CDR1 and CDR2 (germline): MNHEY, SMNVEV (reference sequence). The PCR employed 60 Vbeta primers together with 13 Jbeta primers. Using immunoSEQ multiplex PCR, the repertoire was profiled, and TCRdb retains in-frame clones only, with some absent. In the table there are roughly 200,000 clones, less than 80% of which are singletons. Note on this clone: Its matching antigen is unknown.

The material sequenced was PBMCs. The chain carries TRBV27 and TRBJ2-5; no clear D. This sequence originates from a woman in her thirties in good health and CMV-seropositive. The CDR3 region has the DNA TGTGCCAGCACGGGTGGGGAGACCCAGTACTTC. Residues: CASTGGETQYF.